This section outlines one TCR beta chain sequence together with its context. Other DNA sequences in the same sample also yield this CDR3. Participant age was about 18 to 89 years, and participants resided in 24 US areas. Grouping used clinical history reported by participants in a survey and questionnaire. The data were obtained in a study of blood T cell repertoires in COVID-19. Study-level information: From T cells, B-cell-depleted T cells, or PBMCs came the material, which was cDNA or gDNA.

Germline V gene lookup returns CDR1 SGHTA and CDR2 FQGNSA. The CDR3 is made up of 14 amino acids. The V and J ends lost 6 bases and 5 bases, in that order; junction bases with no gene match: 3. In the authors' workflow: The authors estimated nucleated cell counts from reference gene primer amplification. Repertoires were generated with immunoSEQ multiplex PCR, while TCRdb's copy carries only in-frame clones and drops some. Clonal size and the V and J genes are those of that table, whereas D and trimming came from the DNA. The sample comprises about 200,000 clones, roughly nine tenths of which are singletons, and 3.5% to 4% rests with the top ten.

This receptor was obtained from a woman in her twenties or thirties with acute COVID-19. This chain uses TRBV7-2 with TRBJ1-4, with TRBD1 matching 10 bases. Material for sequencing was PBMCs or T cells enriched from blood (not recorded which). The CDR3 DNA is TGTGCCAGCAGTCCGGACAGGGGGAATGAAAAACTGTTTTTT. Protein sequence: CASSPDRGNEKLFF.